The 7 T cell receptor beta chains below come from one sample, sequenced in a study of response to subunit inactivated influenza vaccine. MiXCR, run by TCRdb on the RT-PCR reads, gives a single entry per CDR3 protein. The sample records about 530,000 distinct CDR3 sequences, 13% being singletons. The specimen comprised PBMCs from blood, sampled about 6 weeks after vaccination. All receptors come from a man aged 50 or older who received an inactivated influenza vaccine.

This clonotype was observed a few times. The V call is TRBV6-5, the J call TRBJ2-5; D tentatively fits TRBD1 or TRBD2 (6 bases each). This CDR3 region has 18 residues. CDR1 and CDR2 (germline): MNHEY, SVGAGI. Trimming pared 0 bases from V and 2 bases from J, leaving 19 bases between. The CDR3 region is CASSYSGHGGPLQETQYF. Here the CDR3 DNA reads TGTGCCAGCAGTTACTCGGGGCATGGGGGGCCCCTTCAAGAGACCCAGTACTTC.

The table lists this clonotype with a few counts. The chain carries TRBV18 and TRBJ2-7; the D gene is possibly TRBD1 (6 bases). Germline assignment: CDR1 KGHSH and CDR2 LQKENI. The germline V and J ends were trimmed by 2 bases and 5 bases, with 16 bases remaining between them. This CDR3 region has 15 residues. The CDR3 DNA sequence: TGTGCCAGCTCACCAAGGAAAGGACAGTACAACGAGCAGTACTTC. Amino acids: CASSPRKGQYNEQYF. Looking up the rest from reference TRBV18 and TRBJ2-7 gives the full variable domain: NAGVMQNPRHLVRRRGQEARLRCSPMKGHSHVYWYRQLPEEGLKFMVYLQKENIIDESGMPKERFSAEFPKEGPSILRIQQVVRGDSAAYFCASSPRKGQYNEQYFGPGTRLTVT.

The V gene is TRBV4-1, the J gene TRBJ2-3, with 10 bases fitting TRBD2. V gave up 1 base and J gave up 5 bases; unmatched junction bases: 9. Germline CDR1 reads MGHRA; CDR2 reads YSYEKL. This CDR3 spans 17 amino acids. The CDR3 loop reads CASSQGRASGGRDTQYF. The CDR3 region has the DNA TGCGCCAGCAGCCAAGGAAGGGCTAGCGGGGGCAGAGATACGCAGTATTTT.

This clonotype was detected a few times. The chain couples TRBV28 to TRBJ1-6, with 7 bases that match TRBD1. The CDR3 has 16 amino acids. Germline CDR1 and CDR2: MDHEN and SYDVKM. Trimming removed 5 bases from V and 6 bases from J; junction bases left unmatched: 10. CDR3 protein: CASSGTRTGFNSPLHF. DNA for the CDR3: TGTGCCAGCAGTGGGACCCGGACAGGCTTTAATTCACCCCTCCACTTT. Drawing the rest from reference TRBV28 and TRBJ1-6, the complete variable domain is DVKVTQSSRYLVKRTGEKVFLECVQDMDHENMFWYRQDPGLGLRLIYFSYDVKMKEKGDIPEGYSVSREKKERFSLILESASTNQTSMYLCASSGTRTGFNSPLHFGNGTRLTVT.

At least ten counts were recorded for this clonotype. The chain recombines TRBV20-1 with TRBJ1-1, with D tentatively TRBD1 (5 bases). CDR3 length equals 13 residues. V was pared by 7 bases and J by 4 bases, with 16 bases between. The germline gives CDR1 DFQATT, CDR2 SNEGSKA (reference sequence). CDR3 DNA: TGCAGTGGTGGAGGCAGGGCGGGCACTGAAGCTTTCTTT. Its protein is CSGGGRAGTEAFF.

The chain uses TRBV11-2 and TRBJ2-1; D is possibly TRBD2 (5 bases). CDR1 is SGHAT and CDR2 is FQNNGV in the germline V gene. This CDR3 contains 16 residues. V was clipped by 1 base and J by 9 bases, with 19 bases between them. DNA for the CDR3: TGTGCCAGCAGCTTAGGTGGAGGCGGTTCTTTGGGTGAGCAGTTCTTC. Translating gives CASSLGGGGSLGEQFF.

This clonotype appeared a few times. This rearrangement joins TRBV18 to TRBJ2-3, with unresolved D. Germline V gene data show CDR1 as KGHSH and CDR2 as LQKENI. The V and J ends lost 3 bases and 2 bases respectively, with 18 bases between them. The CDR3 is 17 amino acids. The CDR3 nucleotides are TGTGCCAGCTCACCGAAGTCTGGGTCCGAATTCACAGATACGCAGTATTTT. Amino acid sequence: CASSPKSGSEFTDTQYF.